This is a list of T cell receptor beta chains from one sample in a study of blood T cell repertoires in COVID-19. The repertoire was sequenced with immunoSEQ multiplex PCR; TCRdb's copy has only in-frame clones and lacks some. The sample holds about 140,000 clones; roughly 84% are singletons and the top ten take less than 3.5%. The sequenced sample consisted of peripheral blood. The receptors derive from a human donor with acute or convalescent COVID-19. The donor label of this sample is uncertain. Both conserved end residues are trimmed from each CDR3.

V gene	J gene	CDR3 length	CDR3 protein
TRBV5-1	TRBJ1-2	15	ASSGGSTAGVNYGYT
TRBV14	TRBJ2-4	12	ASSRNRDGNIQY
TRBV25-1	TRBJ2-2	14	ASSDRNRGNTGELF
TRBV6-5	TRBJ2-3	13	ASSSPRGVTDTQY
TRBV19	TRBJ2-1	12	ASSRTSGINEQF
TRBV13	TRBJ1-2	13	ASSLGDRGRGGYT
TRBV5-1	TRBJ2-7	10	ASSLTVYEQY
TRBV5-5	TRBJ1-1	11	ASSSKGAGIAF
TRBV4-2	TRBJ2-5	14	ASSQEGGGARETQY
TRBV3-1/TRBV3-2	TRBJ2-7	12	ASSQDGGGYEQY
TRBV24-1	TRBJ1-2	13	ATSPGQGFVGGYT
TRBV19	TRBJ2-1	12	ASSRGLAYNEQF
TRBV12-2	TRBJ1-2	13	ASRFSRDRTYGYT
TRBV7-9	TRBJ1-2	13	ASSSSLEANYGYT
TRBV7-2	TRBJ2-7	14	ASSLTKRSGDYEQY
TRBV28	TRBJ1-4	12	ASSSGTGVEKLF